The 32 T cell receptor beta chains reported below all come from one sample, sequenced in a study of OX40 agonist ivuxolimab in advanced cancers. Sequenced by immunoSEQ multiplex PCR; TCRdb stores in-frame clones only, minus some. The sample contains approximately 59,000 clones, 70% to 90% of which appear only once. The material was CD4+ or CD8+ T cells sorted from blood, obtained in a trial of the OX40 agonist ivuxolimab. The receptor source for this set is an adult with an advanced solid tumor such as melanoma, head and neck, liver or kidney cancer.

This clone was counted a few times. The J gene is TRBJ1-2, the V gene TRBV6-1, with TRBD1 as a possible D gene (5 bases). Trimming pared 3 bases from V and 5 bases from J, leaving 16 bases between. CDR3 length: 15 amino acids. Germline V gives CDR1 MNHNS, CDR2 SASEGT. In nucleotides, the CDR3 is TGTGCCAGCAGTGATTTGCTCGGGGGTGGTTATGGCTACACCTTC. This encodes CASSDLLGGGYGYTF.

The chain is built from TRBV7-8 and TRBJ2-7; 14 nucleotides match TRBD2. V lost 5 bases to trimming and J lost 7 bases; unmatched junction nucleotides: 7. The CDR3 runs 15 residues. Germline lookup yields CDR1 SGHVS and CDR2 FQNEAQ. This CDR3 is CASSKGTSGGKEQYF. The CDR3 DNA sequence: TGTGCCAGCAGCAAAGGGACTAGCGGGGGCAAAGAGCAGTACTTC.

The V and J genes are TRBV5-8 and TRBJ1-5; D uncertain. V was shortened by 0 bases and J by 0 bases, with 7 bases between the two germline ends. The V gene's germline CDR1 is SGHTS and CDR2 YDEGEE. CDR3 length: 15 residues. The CDR3 spells CASSLGQASNQPQHF. CDR3 bases: TGTGCCAGCAGCTTGGGCCAGGCTAGCAATCAGCCCCAGCATTTT.

The genes are TRBV7-9 and TRBJ1-1; the match to TRBD1 covers 8 bases. Looked up from germline, CDR1 is SEHNR and CDR2 is FQNEAQ (reference sequence). The CDR3 length is 13 residues. V was pared by 5 bases and J by 11 bases, with 10 bases of the junction left unmatched. The CDR3 coding sequence is TGTGCCAGCAGCCCGCCAGGGGGCGCGGATGCTTTCTTT. Translation: CASSPPGGADAFF.

The CDR3 bases are TGTGCCAGCAGGGGACAGGTTTATAATAGCAATCAGCCCCAGCATTTT. Translating gives CASRGQVYNSNQPQHF. This chain connects TRBV14 to TRBJ1-5; 8 nucleotides match TRBD1. This CDR3 has 16 amino acids. CDR1 SGHDN and CDR2 FVKESK come from the germline V gene. V was pared by 6 bases and J by 0 bases, with 7 bases of the junction left unmatched.

The V gene is TRBV4-1, the J gene TRBJ2-1; TRBD2 aligns across 7 bases. After removal of 0 bases from V and 6 bases from J, the junction contained 5 bases not matched to a gene. The germline gives CDR1 MGHRA, CDR2 YSYEKL. CDR3 length: 15 residues. CDR3 bases: TGCGCCAGCAGCCAAGATCCGACTAGCAGCAATGAGCAGTTCTTC. This gives the protein CASSQDPTSSNEQFF.

The chain is built from TRBV11-1 and TRBJ2-5, with 9 nucleotides matching TRBD2. Trimming took 4 bases from V and 4 from J; bases not matched to a gene: 10. The CDR3 has 16 residues. From germline, CDR1 is SGHAT and CDR2 FQDESV (reference sequence). In nucleotides, the CDR3 is TGTGCCAGCAGCTCACTTCGGCGGGGGGGCCTAGAGACCCAGTACTTC. This codes for CASSSLRRGGLETQYF.

The chain employs TRBV5-6 and TRBJ1-2, with a tentative D call TRBD1 (5 bases). V lost 1 base, J lost 7 bases, and 14 bases lay in between. Germline assignment: CDR1 SGHDT and CDR2 YYEEEE. This CDR3 comprises 14 residues. The CDR3 DNA follows: TGTGCCAGCAGCTTGATCAGGGTGACGTCTGGCTACACCTTC. Protein: CASSLIRVTSGYTF.

This chain uses TRBV2 with TRBJ1-4; TRBD1 might be the D (6 bases). The CDR3 loop spans 14 amino acids. Trimming shortened V by 6 bases and J by 5 bases, and 13 bases separated the two germline ends. Germline assignment: CDR1 SNHLY and CDR2 FYNNEI. Here the CDR3 reads CASSMDSRNEKLFF. The CDR3 bases are TGTGCCAGCAGCATGGACAGCAGAAATGAAAAACTGTTTTTT.

The CDR3 DNA sequence: TGTGCCAGCAGCCGAACGGGCAGGGAGGGCCATGGCTACACCTTC. Protein: CASSRTGREGHGYTF. V usage is TRBV6-1 and J usage is TRBJ1-2; TRBD1 might be the D (5 bases). Trimming shortened V by 6 bases and J by 6 bases, and 20 bases separated the two germline ends. Looked up from germline, CDR1 is MNHNS and CDR2 is SASEGT. The CDR3 is 15 amino acids.

The V and J genes are TRBV6-5 and TRBJ2-1; 9 bases are shared with TRBD1. The CDR3 totals 14 residues. The V gene end was trimmed by 4 bases and the J gene end by 5 bases; junction bases not matched to a gene: 3. CDR1 is MNHEY and CDR2 is SVGAGI in the germline V gene. Written as DNA, the CDR3 is TGTGCCAGCAGTTTTCGGACAGGGGACAATGAGCAGTTCTTC. It is translated as CASSFRTGDNEQFF.

This chain uses TRBV11-3 with TRBJ1-3, with 9 nucleotides matching TRBD1. V dropped 6 bases and J dropped 4; count of bases not matched to a gene: 7. The germline V gene has CDR1 SGHNT and CDR2 YENEEA. This CDR3 has 15 residues. The CDR3 loop is CASRPRTGGGNTIYF. DNA of the CDR3: TGTGCCAGCAGACCCCGAACAGGGGGCGGAAACACCATATATTTT.

This clone was seen only a few times. The rearrangement joins TRBV7-9 to TRBJ2-3; D gene unclear. There are 14 residues in the CDR3. The germline gives CDR1 SEHNR, CDR2 FQNEAQ (reference sequence). V was pared by 3 bases and J by 0 bases, with 7 bases between. The CDR3 sequence: CASSFYRSTDTQYF. CDR3 bases: TGTGCCAGCAGCTTTTATAGGAGCACAGATACGCAGTATTTT.

Concerning this clone: The same CDR3 is also encoded by other DNA sequences in this sample. The chain uses TRBV5-1 and TRBJ2-2; 8 bases line up with TRBD2. Germline trimming cut 1 base from V and 5 bases from J; bases unmatched to any gene: 4. The CDR3 is made up of 15 amino acids. Germline values: CDR1 SGHRS, CDR2 YFSETQ. The chain's CDR3 is CASSLFLAGTGELFF. The CDR3 DNA follows: TGCGCCAGCAGCTTGTTCCTAGCGGGTACCGGGGAGCTGTTTTTT. Variable domain in full (rest from reference TRBV5-1 and TRBJ2-2): KAGVTQTPRYLIKTRGQQVTLSCSPISGHRSVSWYQQTPGQGLQFLFEYFSETQRNKGNFPGRFSGRQFSNSRSEMNVSTLELGDSALYLCASSLFLAGTGELFFGEGSRLTVL.

The rearrangement uses TRBV7-8 and TRBJ2-7, with D perhaps TRBD2 (7 bases). This CDR3 is built from 15 residues. Germline lookup yields CDR1 SGHVS and CDR2 FQNEAQ. V lost 5 bases, J lost 7 bases, and 21 bases lay in between. As DNA, the CDR3 is TGTGCCAGCAGCCCGTCGGGCGGGGGCTCGGGGGAGCAGTACTTC. It codes for CASSPSGGGSGEQYF.

The V call is TRBV19, the J call TRBJ2-6; perhaps D is TRBD1 or TRBD2 (5 bases each). V lost 8 bases and J lost 3, with 14 bases in between. CDR1 and CDR2 (germline): LNHDA, SQIVND (reference sequence). There are 15 residues in the CDR3. In DNA, the CDR3 is TGTGCCAGTGACAACCGGGACCGTGGGGCCAACGTCCTGACTTTC. Its translation: CASDNRDRGANVLTF.

The rearrangement joins TRBV9 to TRBJ2-4; 7 positions match TRBD1. The CDR3 has 15 residues. The trim removed 4 bases at V and 1 base at J, leaving 5 bases unmatched. Per the germline V gene, CDR1 is SGDLS and CDR2 is YYNGEE. The CDR3 DNA is TGTGCCAGCAGCCCCCCGGGACAGGCCAAAAACATTCAGTACTTC. Amino acids: CASSPPGQAKNIQYF.

The chain combines TRBV7-7 with TRBJ2-2; D may be TRBD2 (5 bases). Germline-derived CDR1 and CDR2 are SSHAT and FNYEAQ (reference sequence). Trimming cost V 1 base and J 3 bases, with 6 bases left between them. The CDR3 loop spans 14 amino acids. This CDR3 reads CASSLDGDTGELFF. Written as DNA, the CDR3 is TGTGCCAGCAGCTTAGACGGGGACACCGGGGAGCTGTTTTTT.

The V call is TRBV19, the J call TRBJ2-7; TRBD2 matches at 13 bases. V lost 6 bases to trimming and J lost 1 base; unmatched junction nucleotides: 12. Germline values: CDR1 LNHDA, CDR2 SQIVND (reference sequence). The CDR3 extends over 18 amino acids. CDR3 in DNA: TGTGCCAGTAGCTCGTCCCGGGGACTAGCGGGGAAGTCCTACGAGCAGTACTTC. Translated: CASSSSRGLAGKSYEQYF.

The V and J genes are TRBV18 and TRBJ2-5; D not resolved. Trimming shortened V by 0 bases and J by 2 bases, and 10 bases separated the two germline ends. CDR3 size: 15 residues. CDR1 and CDR2 (germline): KGHSH, LQKENI. CDR3 coding DNA: TGTGCCAGCTCACCACCTTTCGGTCATCAAGAGACCCAGTACTTC. It yields the protein CASSPPFGHQETQYF. The full variable domain, completed using reference TRBV18 and TRBJ2-5, is NAGVMQNPRHLVRRRGQEARLRCSPMKGHSHVYWYRQLPEEGLKFMVYLQKENIIDESGMPKERFSAEFPKEGPSILRIQQVVRGDSAAYFCASSPPFGHQETQYFGPGTRLLVL.

In this sample, this clone is medium-sized. This chain connects TRBV7-8 to TRBJ1-5; TRBD1 agrees at 7 bases. Trimming cost V 4 bases and J 0 bases; bases outside gene matches: 9. The germline V gene has CDR1 SGHVS and CDR2 FQNEAQ. The CDR3 is 17 amino acids. CDR3 protein: CASSSIPKGASNQPQHF. The DNA of the CDR3 is TGTGCCAGCAGCTCAATTCCGAAGGGGGCTAGCAATCAGCCCCAGCATTTT.

V and J are TRBV7-9 and TRBJ2-5; D is perhaps TRBD1 (5 bases). Trimming took off 1 base at V and 5 bases at J, with 17 bases between the two ends. There are 16 residues in the CDR3. Germline V gene lookup returns CDR1 SEHNR and CDR2 FQNEAQ (reference sequence). Here the CDR3 reads CASSLEAGWGRETQYF. Written as DNA, the CDR3 is TGTGCCAGCAGCTTAGAGGCAGGCTGGGGCCGGGAGACCCAGTACTTC.

The chain links TRBV2 to TRBJ1-3; D call uncertain. V shed 4 bases and J shed 5 bases, with 15 bases lying between them. Germline V gene data show CDR1 as SNHLY and CDR2 as FYNNEI. The CDR3 loop spans 15 amino acids. CDR3 sequence (DNA): TGTGCCAGCAGTGCCCCCTCAGAACGGCGAAACACCATATATTTT. This codes for CASSAPSERRNTIYF. Full variable domain (missing parts from reference TRBV2 and TRBJ1-3): EPEVTQTPSHQVTQMGQEVILRCVPISNHLYFYWYRQILGQKVEFLVSFYNNEISEKSEIFDDQFSVERPDGSNFTLKIRSTKLEDSAMYFCASSAPSERRNTIYFGEGSWLTVV.

The CDR3 reads CASSRGHTYEQYF. CDR3 nucleotide sequence: TGTGCCAGCAGCCGGGGACATACCTACGAGCAGTACTTC. The chain employs TRBV5-4 and TRBJ2-7, with a tentative D call TRBD1 (6 bases). Trimming left V 4 bases short and J 2 bases short, with 10 bases between. In germline, CDR1 is SGHNT, CDR2 YYREEE (reference sequence). CDR3 length: 13 amino acids.

This chain joins TRBV5-6 and TRBJ1-1, with no clear D. CDR3 length: 13 residues. The V gene lost 0 bases and the J gene lost 11 bases, with 14 bases spanning the gap. Germline values: CDR1 SGHDT, CDR2 YYEEEE. The CDR3 DNA reads as TGTGCCAGCAGCTTGGCAGGCCCCGGCGTGGCTTTCTTT. Protein sequence: CASSLAGPGVAFF.

This chain connects TRBV28 to TRBJ1-4; D is unclear. The CDR3 consists of 12 residues. CDR1 and CDR2 from the germline V gene are MDHEN and SYDVKM. Deletions cut 2 bases from V and 8 bases from J, with 6 bases between. The CDR3: CASSLLLEKLFF. Here the CDR3 DNA reads TGTGCCAGCAGTTTACTCCTCGAAAAACTGTTTTTT. The complete variable domain, with remaining parts taken from reference TRBV28 and TRBJ1-4, reads DVKVTQSSRYLVKRTGEKVFLECVQDMDHENMFWYRQDPGLGLRLIYFSYDVKMKEKGDIPEGYSVSREKKERFSLILESASTNQTSMYLCASSLLLEKLFFGSGTQLSVL.

V usage is TRBV2 and J usage is TRBJ2-5; D remains ambiguous. The length of the CDR3 is 14 residues. Trimming removed 7 bases at V and 0 bases at J, with 12 bases between. CDR1 and CDR2 (germline): SNHLY, FYNNEI. This CDR3 is CASNVDGDQETQYF. The CDR3, as DNA: TGTGCCAGCAACGTCGACGGAGACCAAGAGACCCAGTACTTC.

This clone rates as medium-sized. V gene TRBV5-4 combines with J gene TRBJ2-1; D ambiguous. The CDR3 runs to 13 residues. V lost 5 bases and J lost 4, with 10 bases in between. Germline V gene data show CDR1 as SGHNT and CDR2 as YYREEE (reference sequence). This CDR3 is CASSSVVYNEQFF. CDR3 nucleotide sequence: TGTGCCAGCAGTTCTGTTGTTTACAATGAGCAGTTCTTC.

The V gene is TRBV2, the J gene TRBJ1-4, with D perhaps matching TRBD1 (6 bases). V gave up 7 bases and J gave up 3 bases, with 15 bases separating them. The germline V gene has CDR1 SNHLY and CDR2 FYNNEI. The CDR3 sequence is 15 residues long. The CDR3 reads CASNFRAGANEKLFF. CDR3 bases: TGTGCCAGCAATTTCCGGGCAGGGGCTAATGAAAAACTGTTTTTT.

The chain joins TRBV6-1 to TRBJ1-6; D is possibly TRBD1 (6 bases). The germline V gene has CDR1 MNHNS and CDR2 SASEGT. This CDR3 comprises 11 residues. V shed 10 bases and J shed 17 bases, with 18 bases lying between them. The CDR3 coding sequence is TGTGCCATTGGATCCCCGAACAGGGTCCACTTT. Its protein is CAIGSPNRVHF.

The V gene is TRBV5-1, the J gene TRBJ1-5, with 7 positions matching TRBD1. The trim removed 5 bases at V and 5 bases at J, leaving 7 bases unmatched. The germline V gene has CDR1 SGHRS and CDR2 YFSETQ. The CDR3 sequence is 14 residues long. CDR3: CASSTGQGDQPQHF. The CDR3 coding sequence is TGCGCCAGCAGTACGGGGCAGGGGGATCAGCCCCAGCATTTT. The whole variable domain, remainder taken from reference TRBV5-1 and TRBJ1-5, is KAGVTQTPRYLIKTRGQQVTLSCSPISGHRSVSWYQQTPGQGLQFLFEYFSETQRNKGNFPGRFSGRQFSNSRSEMNVSTLELGDSALYLCASSTGQGDQPQHFGDGTRLSIL.

This chain connects TRBV2 to TRBJ1-4; D call uncertain. The length of the CDR3 is 12 residues. Germline V gene data show CDR1 as SNHLY and CDR2 as FYNNEI. V was clipped by 6 bases and J by 0 bases, with 2 bases between them. The CDR3 DNA reads TGTGCCAGCAGGACAACTAATGAAAAACTGTTTTTT. Residues: CASRTTNEKLFF.